This T cell receptor (beta chain) was identified in a study of lung T cells in sarcoidosis with Löfgren's syndrome (dated by TCRdb to 2017 to 2019). Background on the whole study: Sarcoidosis was characterized as a granulomatous disease that is mostly pulmonary, in which CD4+ T cells accumulate in bronchoalveolar lavage fluid. The repertoire analyses were focused on Lofgren's syndrome patients. The study at large found these results: Compared with control subjects, Lofgren's syndrome patients were reported to have TRAV12-1 and TRBV2 as the most expanded V gene segments. TRAV12-1 and TRBV2 CDR3 motifs were reported to be shared among multiple Löfgren's syndrome patients, suggesting public CD4+ TCR repertoires. The study only suggested recognition of a sarcoidosis-associated antigen, and the antigen remained putative and unidentified. In alphabeta pairing analysis, TRAV12-1 preferentially paired with TRBV2, and these paired TCRs showed CDR3 homology.

The study profiled TCR repertoires of CD4+ T cells collected through bronchoalveolar lavage. This clonotype is termed medium-sized (0.01 to 0.1%). Its target antigen remains unknown. One base away there is no much larger clone; base qualities are not given. The CDR3 measures 18 amino acids from cysteine to phenylalanine. Just CDR3 DNA is preserved here, 54 bases in frame from base 1. According to the germline V gene, CDR1 reads LGHNA and CDR2 reads YNFKEQ. Trimming removed 1 base from V and 5 bases from J, leaving 24 bases between the germline ends. Sequencer: Illumina MiSeq. TCRdb took the public reads, trimmed them with fastp at Q25, ran MiXCR for clone calling and kept in-frame beta chains. Every entry covers one CDR3 protein and lists the most common genes and DNA from its rows. Within this sample are roughly 2,100 distinct CDR3 sequences, with roughly 20% of them counted one time only. The top ten hold 25% to 30% of the sample.

This chain joins TRBV4-2 to TRBJ2-7, with a tentative D gene TRBD2 over 6 matching bases. Sequenced input: CD4+ T cells from bronchoalveolar lavage. This TCR was sampled from a human donor with sarcoidosis (Löfgren's syndrome or another form), or a control subject (not recorded which). The nucleotide sequence reads as follows: TGTGCCAGCAGCCAAGTATTCGGTGGGGGGAGAGGTGTCGACGAGCAGTACTTC. This translates into CASSQVFGGGRGVDEQYF.